This T cell receptor beta chain originates from a study of CD8+CD57+ T cells in acquired aplastic anemia. Overall study context: Average DNA yield from sorted CD4+ and CD8+ cells was about 2.9 ug.

Study outcomes and limitations: Between patients and controls, some 31 CD8+ CDR3 sequences were found in common. Patients and healthy controls showed no significant CD8+ Simpson's diversity difference.

Both TCR beta VDJ combination and CDR3 sequence profiling were carried out. Genomic DNA was the template for this profiling. TCRdb reprocessed the reads with MiXCR, giving one entry per CDR3 protein. The data contain about 240,000 distinct CDR3 sequences, more than 45% of them singletons. Patients chosen for sequencing had shown CD8+CD57+ cell expansion by flow cytometry. All patients were therapy-naive when blood was sampled. Germline V gene data show CDR1 as SEHNR and CDR2 as FQNEAQ (reference sequence). CDR3 length: 17 residues. With V trimmed by 0 bases and J by 5 bases, 9 bases remained unmatched. This clonotype was counted ten times or more. Antigen unknown.

V gene TRBV7-9 combines with J gene TRBJ2-1; 8 nucleotides align to TRBD2. The specimen sequenced was sorted CD4+, CD8+, or CD8+CD57+ T cells (not recorded which) from PBMCs. The TCR sequence derives from a human donor with aplastic anemia. As DNA, the CDR3 is TGTGCCAGCAGCTTAGCGGATAGCGGGAAAGTAAACAATGAGCAGTTCTTC. Its protein is CASSLADSGKVNNEQFF.